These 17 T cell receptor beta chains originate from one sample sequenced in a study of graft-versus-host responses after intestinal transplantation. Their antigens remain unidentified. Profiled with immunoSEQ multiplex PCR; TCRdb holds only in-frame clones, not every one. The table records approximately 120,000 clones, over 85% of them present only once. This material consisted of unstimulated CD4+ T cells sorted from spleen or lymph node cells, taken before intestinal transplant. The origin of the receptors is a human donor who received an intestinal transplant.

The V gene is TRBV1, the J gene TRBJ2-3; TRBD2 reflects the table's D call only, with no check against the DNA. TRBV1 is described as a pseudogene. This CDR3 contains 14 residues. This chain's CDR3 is CTLIRRGGRDTQYF. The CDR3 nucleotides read TGCACCCTCATAAGGCGGGGGGGGAGAGATACGCAGTATTTT.

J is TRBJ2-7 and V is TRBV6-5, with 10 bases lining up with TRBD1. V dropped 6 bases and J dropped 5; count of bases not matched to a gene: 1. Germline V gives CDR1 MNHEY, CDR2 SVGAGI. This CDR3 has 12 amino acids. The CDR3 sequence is CASRGQGNEQYF. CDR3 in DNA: TGTGCCAGCAGGGGACAGGGGAACGAGCAGTACTTC.

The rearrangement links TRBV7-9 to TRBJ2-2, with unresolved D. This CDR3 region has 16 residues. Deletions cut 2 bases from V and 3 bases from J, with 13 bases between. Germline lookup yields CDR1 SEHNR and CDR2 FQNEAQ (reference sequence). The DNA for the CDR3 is TGTGCCAGCAGCTTATCTCTCGGGCAGTACACCGGGGAGCTGTTTTTT. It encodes CASSLSLGQYTGELFF. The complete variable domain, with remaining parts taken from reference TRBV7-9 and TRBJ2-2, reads DTGVSQNPRHKITKRGQNVTFRCDPISEHNRLYWYRQTLGQGPEFLTYFQNEAQLEKSRLLSDRFSAERPKGSFSTLEIQRTEQGDSAMYLCASSLSLGQYTGELFFGEGSRLTVL.

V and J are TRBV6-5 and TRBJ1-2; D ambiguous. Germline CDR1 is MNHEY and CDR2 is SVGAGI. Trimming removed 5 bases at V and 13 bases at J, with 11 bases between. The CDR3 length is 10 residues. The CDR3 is CASSELGFTF. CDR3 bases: TGTGCCAGCAGTGAACTTGGGTTCACCTTC.

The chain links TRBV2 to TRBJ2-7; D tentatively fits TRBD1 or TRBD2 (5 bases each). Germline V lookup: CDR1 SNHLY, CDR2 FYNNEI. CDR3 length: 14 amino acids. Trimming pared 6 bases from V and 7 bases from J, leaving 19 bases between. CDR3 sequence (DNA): TGTGCCAGCAGGACGGGACCGGTAACGGGAGAGCAGTACTTC. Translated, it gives CASRTGPVTGEQYF.

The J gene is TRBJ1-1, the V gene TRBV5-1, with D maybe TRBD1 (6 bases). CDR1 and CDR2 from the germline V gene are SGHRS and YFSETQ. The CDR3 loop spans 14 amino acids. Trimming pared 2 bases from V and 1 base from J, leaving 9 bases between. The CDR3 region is CASSFGQPNTEAFF. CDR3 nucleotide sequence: TGCGCCAGCAGCTTCGGACAGCCGAACACTGAAGCTTTCTTT.

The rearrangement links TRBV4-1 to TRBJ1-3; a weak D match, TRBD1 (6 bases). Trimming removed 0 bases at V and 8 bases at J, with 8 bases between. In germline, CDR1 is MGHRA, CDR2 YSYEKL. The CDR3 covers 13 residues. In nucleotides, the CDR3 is TGCGCCAGCAGCCAAGAGCAGGGGTACACCATATATTTT. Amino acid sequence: CASSQEQGYTIYF.

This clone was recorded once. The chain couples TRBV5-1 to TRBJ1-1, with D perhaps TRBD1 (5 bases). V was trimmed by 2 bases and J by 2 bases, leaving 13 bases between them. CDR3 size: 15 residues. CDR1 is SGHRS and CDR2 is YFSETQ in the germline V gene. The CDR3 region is CASSLSGTGNTEAFF. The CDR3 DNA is TGCGCCAGCAGCTTAAGCGGGACGGGCAACACTGAAGCTTTCTTT.

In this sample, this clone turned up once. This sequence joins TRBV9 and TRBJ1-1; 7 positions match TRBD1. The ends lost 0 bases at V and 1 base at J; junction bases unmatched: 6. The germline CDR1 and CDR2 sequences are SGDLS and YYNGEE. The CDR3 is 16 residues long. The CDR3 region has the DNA TGTGCCAGCAGCGTAGGGGTGGACAGGTCGAACACTGAAGCTTTCTTT. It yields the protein CASSVGVDRSNTEAFF.

The DNA of the CDR3 is TGTGCCAGCAGCTTGGGTGGGACAGGGTGGCGTCGTGGCTACACCTTC. This encodes CASSLGGTGWRRGYTF. The gene calls are TRBV5-8 and TRBJ1-2; 9 nucleotides line up with TRBD1. CDR3 length: 16 residues. Germline CDR1 and CDR2: SGHTS and YDEGEE. V trimming: 0 bases; J trimming: 7 bases; junction bases outside the gene matches: 10.

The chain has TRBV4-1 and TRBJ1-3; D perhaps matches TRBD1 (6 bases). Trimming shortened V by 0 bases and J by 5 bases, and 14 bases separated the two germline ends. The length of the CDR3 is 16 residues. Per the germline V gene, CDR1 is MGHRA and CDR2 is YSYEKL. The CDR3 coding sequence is TGCGCCAGCAGCCAAGATCCGTCCAGGGGACGAAACACCATATATTTT. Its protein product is CASSQDPSRGRNTIYF.

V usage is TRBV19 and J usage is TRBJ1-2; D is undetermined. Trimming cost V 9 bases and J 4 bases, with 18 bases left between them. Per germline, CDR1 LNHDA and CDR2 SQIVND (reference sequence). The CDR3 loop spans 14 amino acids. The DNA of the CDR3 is TGTGCCAGCACCCCCTACGAGCAGATCTATGGCTACACCTTC. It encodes CASTPYEQIYGYTF.

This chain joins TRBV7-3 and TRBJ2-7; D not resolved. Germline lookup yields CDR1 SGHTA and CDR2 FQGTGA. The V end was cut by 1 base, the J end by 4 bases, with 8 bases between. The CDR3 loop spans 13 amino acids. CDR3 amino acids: CASSLKGGYEQYF. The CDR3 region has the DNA TGTGCCAGCAGCTTAAAAGGCGGTTACGAGCAGTACTTC.

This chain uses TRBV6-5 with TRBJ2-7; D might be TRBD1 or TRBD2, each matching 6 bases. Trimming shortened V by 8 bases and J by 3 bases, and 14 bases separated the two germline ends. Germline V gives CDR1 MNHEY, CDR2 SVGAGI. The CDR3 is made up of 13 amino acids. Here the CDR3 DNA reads TGTGCCAGCTCTCAGGGGAGGTTCTACGAGCAGTACTTC. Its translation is CASSQGRFYEQYF.

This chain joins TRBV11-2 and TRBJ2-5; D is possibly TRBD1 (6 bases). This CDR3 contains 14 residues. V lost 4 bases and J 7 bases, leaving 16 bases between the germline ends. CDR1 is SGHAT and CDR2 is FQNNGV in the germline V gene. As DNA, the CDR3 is TGTGCCAGCAGCTCTACGACGGAAGGGGGGACCCAGTACTTC. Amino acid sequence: CASSSTTEGGTQYF.

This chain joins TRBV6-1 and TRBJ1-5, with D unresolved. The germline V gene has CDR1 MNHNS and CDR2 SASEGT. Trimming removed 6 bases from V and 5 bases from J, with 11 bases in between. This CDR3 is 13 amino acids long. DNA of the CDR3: TGTGCCAGCAGCGCGAATACAGATCAGCCCCAGCATTTT. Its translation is CASSANTDQPQHF.

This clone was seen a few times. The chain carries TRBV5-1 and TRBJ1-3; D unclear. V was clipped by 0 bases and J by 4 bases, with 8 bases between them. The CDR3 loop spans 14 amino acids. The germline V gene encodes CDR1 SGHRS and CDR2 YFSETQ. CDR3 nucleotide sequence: TGCGCCAGCAGCTTGGAGCCGGACGGAAACACCATATATTTT. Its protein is CASSLEPDGNTIYF.